This T cell receptor (beta chain) was captured by sequencing in a study of T-cell memory formation after mild COVID-19. Study-level background: TCR clustering was largely donor specific. Study findings and constraints: Those CD4+ clones that contracted were mainly in CM and EM (CD8+ ones in EMRA). Second-wave clones with a day 37 peak had unconfirmed SARS-CoV-2 specificity.

This clonotype was detected a few times. Antigen: not known. Constant-segment primers were used for 5'RACE, and the resulting TCR alpha and TCR beta cDNA libraries carried sample barcodes and UMIs. TCRdb called the 5' RACE reads again in MiXCR, with one record for every CDR3 protein. The sample includes a few hundred thousand distinct CDR3 sequences, roughly 27% of them seen just once. This CDR3 spans 16 amino acids. Germline lookup yields CDR1 SGHVS and CDR2 FQNEAQ. The ends lost 1 base at V and 2 bases at J; junction bases unmatched: 4. This sequence joins TRBV7-8 and TRBJ2-5, with 10 nucleotides matching TRBD2. What was sequenced was PBMCs or a T cell subset sorted from them (not recorded which). The clonotype was recovered from an adult woman who had mild COVID-19 (a few samples of this study predate the infection). Cell type and time point are not known. The chain's CDR3 is CASSLGASGRQETQYF. CDR3 nucleotides: TGTGCCAGCAGCTTAGGGGCTAGCGGGAGACAAGAGACCCAGTACTTC.